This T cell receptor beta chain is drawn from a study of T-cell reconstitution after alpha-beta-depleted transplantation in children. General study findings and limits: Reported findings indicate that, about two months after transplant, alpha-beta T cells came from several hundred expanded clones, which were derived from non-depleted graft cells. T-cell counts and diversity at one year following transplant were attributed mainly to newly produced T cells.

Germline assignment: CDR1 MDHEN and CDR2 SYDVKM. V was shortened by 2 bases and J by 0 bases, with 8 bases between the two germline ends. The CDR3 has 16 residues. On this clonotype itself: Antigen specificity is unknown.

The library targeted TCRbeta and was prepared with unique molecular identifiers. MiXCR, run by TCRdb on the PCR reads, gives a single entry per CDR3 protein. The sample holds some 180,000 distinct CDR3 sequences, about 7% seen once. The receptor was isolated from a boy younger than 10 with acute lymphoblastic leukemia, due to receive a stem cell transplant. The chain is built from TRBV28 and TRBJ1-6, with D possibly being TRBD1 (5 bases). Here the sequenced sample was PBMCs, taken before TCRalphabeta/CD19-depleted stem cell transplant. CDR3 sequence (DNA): TGTGCCAGCAGTTTACCCCAGGGCTCCTATAATTCACCCCTCCACTTT. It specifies CASSLPQGSYNSPLHF.